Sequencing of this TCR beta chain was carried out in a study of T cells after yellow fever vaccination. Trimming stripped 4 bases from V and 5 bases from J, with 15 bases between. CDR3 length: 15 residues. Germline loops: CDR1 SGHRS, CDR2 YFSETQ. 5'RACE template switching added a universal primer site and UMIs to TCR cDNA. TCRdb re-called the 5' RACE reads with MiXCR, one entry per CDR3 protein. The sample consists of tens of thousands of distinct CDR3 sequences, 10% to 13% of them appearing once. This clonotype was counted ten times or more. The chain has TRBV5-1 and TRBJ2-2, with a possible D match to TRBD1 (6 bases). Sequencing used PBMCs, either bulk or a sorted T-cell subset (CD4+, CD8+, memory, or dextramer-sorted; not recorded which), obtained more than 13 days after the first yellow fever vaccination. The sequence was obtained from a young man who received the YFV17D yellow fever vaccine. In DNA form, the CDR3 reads TGCGCCAGCAGCCCCGGGACACTTCAGACCGGGGAGCTGTTTTTT. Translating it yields CASSPGTLQTGELFF.